This TCR beta chain was captured in a study of T-cell reconstitution after alpha-beta-depleted transplantation in children. A few counts support this clonotype. For TCRbeta, the library was prepared with unique molecular identifiers. TCRdb fed the PCR reads into MiXCR, producing one record per CDR3 protein. The top ten hold about 1.1% of the sample, which has about 640,000 distinct CDR3 sequences, around 16% seen once. The TCR was taken from a human donor who donated a stem cell graft to a child with acute myeloid leukemia. The sequencing used PBMCs from the stem cell graft donor, collected from the stem cell graft.

The CDR3 loop is CATSENRANYGYTF. The CDR3 DNA sequence: TGTGCCACCAGTGAGAACAGGGCTAACTATGGCTACACCTTC. The rearrangement uses TRBV24-1 and TRBJ1-2; perhaps TRBD1 as D (6 bases). There are 14 residues in the CDR3. CDR1 KGHDR and CDR2 SFDVKD come from the germline V gene. Trimming cost V 4 bases and J 0 bases, with 8 bases left between them.